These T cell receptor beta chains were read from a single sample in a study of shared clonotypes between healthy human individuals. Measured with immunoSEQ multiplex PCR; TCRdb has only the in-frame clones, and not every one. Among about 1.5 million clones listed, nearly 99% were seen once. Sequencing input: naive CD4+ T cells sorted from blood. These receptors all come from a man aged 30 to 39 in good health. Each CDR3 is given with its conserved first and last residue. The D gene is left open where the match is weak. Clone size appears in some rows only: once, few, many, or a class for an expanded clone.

TGCGCCAGCAGCTTGGGACATCAGGGCTATGGCTACACCTTC,CASSLGHQGYGYTF,TRBJ1-2,NA,TRBV5-1,NA
TGTGCCAGCAGACCTACTTTGGGACTAGCGAGCTCCTACGAGCAGTACTTC,CASRPTLGLASSYEQYF,TRBJ2-7,TRBD2,TRBV28,NA
TGTGCCAGCAGTTTACCAGGGGGAACTAGAACTGAAGCTTTCTTT,CASSLPGGTRTEAFF,TRBJ1-1,TRBD1,TRBV28,NA
TGTGCCAGCAGTGACGATGGGGTAGGGGAGCAGTACTTC,CASSDDGVGEQYF,TRBJ2-7,NA,TRBV6-4,once
TGTGCCAGCAGTTACATGGAATCTGAAGCTTTCTTT,CASSYMESEAFF,TRBJ1-1,NA,TRBV6-6,NA
TGTGCCAGCTCACCCGAACAGGGCGACTATGGCTACACCTTC,CASSPEQGDYGYTF,TRBJ1-2,NA,TRBV18,NA
TGTGCCAGCAGCGGCAGGGGTCTAGCGGGAGGCTCCCAAGAGACCCAGTACTTC,CASSGRGLAGGSQETQYF,TRBJ2-5,TRBD2,TRBV7-8,NA
TGTGCCAGCTCACACTCAGGACAGGGCAACACCGGGGAGCTGTTTTTT,CASSHSGQGNTGELFF,TRBJ2-2,TRBD1,TRBV18,NA
TGTGCCAGCTCACCGGGACAGCTCAACACCGGGGAGCTGTTTTTT,CASSPGQLNTGELFF,TRBJ2-2,TRBD1,TRBV18,once
TGTGCCAGCATCGAGACAGTGTCCTACAATGAGCAGTTCTTC,CASIETVSYNEQFF,TRBJ2-1,NA,TRBV7-9,NA
TGCGCCAGCAGTGAGAGGACTAGCGGAGCCTACAATGAGCAGTTCTTC,CASSERTSGAYNEQFF,TRBJ2-1,TRBD2,TRBV10-1,once
TGTGCCAGTAGTATAGACAGCGTCGCCTACGAGCAGTACTTC,CASSIDSVAYEQYF,TRBJ2-7,NA,TRBV19,NA
TGTGCCAGCAGAATCAGGGGGCAGGCAGATACGCAGTATTTT,CASRIRGQADTQYF,TRBJ2-3,TRBD1,TRBV11-2,NA
TGCGCCAGCCGGACATCGAGCACAGATACGCAGTATTTT,CASRTSSTDTQYF,TRBJ2-3,NA,TRBV5-1,NA
TGTGCCAGCAGCCCCCGGGAGACCCAGTACTTC,CASSPRETQYF,TRBJ2-5,NA,TRBV28,few
TGTGCCATCACCCCCAGGGGACTAGCGGGAGAGGGAATACACACAGATACGCAGTATTTT,CAITPRGLAGEGIHTDTQYF,TRBJ2-3,TRBD2,TRBV10-3,once
TGTGCCAGCAGCCCTTTCCGACAGGGGGCTCCCTACGAGCAGTACTTC,CASSPFRQGAPYEQYF,TRBJ2-7,TRBD1,TRBV9,NA
TGTGCCAGCAGCTCCCTCGGACAGGGTGCTTACGAGCAGTACTTC,CASSSLGQGAYEQYF,TRBJ2-7,TRBD1,TRBV7-9,NA
TGTGCCAGCCTCAGATCGGGCAGCTCGAGCACAGATACGCAGTATTTT,CASLRSGSSSTDTQYF,TRBJ2-3,NA,TRBV5-6,NA
TGTGCCAGCAGTTGGGCCGGGGAGCTGTTTTTT,CASSWAGELFF,TRBJ2-2,NA,TRBV28,NA
TGTGCCAGCAGCGTAGGGGAGACCGGGGAGCTGTTTTTT,CASSVGETGELFF,TRBJ2-2,NA,TRBV9,NA
TGTGCCAGCAGTTTGAAGGGGTTCTCCTACAATGAGCAGTTCTTC,CASSLKGFSYNEQFF,TRBJ2-1,NA,TRBV27,NA
TGTGCCAGCAGCCAACACAGTTCGGGTTACAATGAGCAGTTCTTC,CASSQHSSGYNEQFF,TRBJ2-1,NA,TRBV5-5,NA
TGTGCCAGCTCACCAGTCCCTGCTCAAAATGAGCAGTTCTTC,CASSPVPAQNEQFF,TRBJ2-1,NA,TRBV18,NA
TGTGCCAGCAGTGAAATCTCGGGACTAGCGGTAAATGAGCAGTTCTTC,CASSEISGLAVNEQFF,TRBJ2-1,TRBD2,TRBV2,NA
TGTGCCAGTAGTTTCGGGACAGGGTTTGGAAGAAACAATGAGCAGTTCTTC,CASSFGTGFGRNNEQFF,TRBJ2-1,TRBD1,TRBV19,NA
TGTGCCAGCAGTTTAGGGGACAGGGTAAATGTCGAGCAGTACTTC,CASSLGDRVNVEQYF,TRBJ2-7,TRBD1,TRBV28,NA
TGTGCCAGTAGTAGGGGACTAGCGGAAGTTCCCGGGGAGCTGTTTTTT,CASSRGLAEVPGELFF,TRBJ2-2,TRBD2,TRBV19,NA
TGTGCCAGCAGCCACGATCAACTAGCGCCCACAGATACGCAGTATTTT,CASSHDQLAPTDTQYF,TRBJ2-3,TRBD2,TRBV14,NA
TGCGCCAGCAGCCAAGAACGGAACACCGGGGAGCTGTTTTTT,CASSQERNTGELFF,TRBJ2-2,NA,TRBV5-1,NA
TGTGCCAGCAGCGCCCGGACTAGCGGGATGGGATTCTACGAGCAGTACTTC,CASSARTSGMGFYEQYF,TRBJ2-7,TRBD2,TRBV2,once
TGTGCCAGCTCACCTCGACCGGGACAGGGCTTAAATCAGCCCCAGCATTTT,CASSPRPGQGLNQPQHF,TRBJ1-5,TRBD1,TRBV18,NA
TGTGCCAGCAGTTACTCAAGCGGGAGCCACTCCTACGAGCAGTACTTC,CASSYSSGSHSYEQYF,TRBJ2-7,TRBD2,TRBV6-5,NA
TGTGCCAGCAGTTACTCGAAGACAGTCTATGGCTACACCTTC,CASSYSKTVYGYTF,TRBJ1-2,NA,TRBV6-5,NA
TGCGCCAGCAGCCCAAGCTCCGGGCCCTTCTACGAGCAGTACTTC,CASSPSSGPFYEQYF,TRBJ2-7,NA,TRBV5-1,NA
TGTGCCAGCAGCCCGACTAGCGGGAGCTCCTACAATGAGCAGTTCTTC,CASSPTSGSSYNEQFF,TRBJ2-1,TRBD2,TRBV28,NA
TGTGCCAGCAGTTCACACAGGGGAAGTGAAGAGCAGTACTTC,CASSSHRGSEEQYF,TRBJ2-7,TRBD1,TRBV27,NA
TGCGCCAGCAGCCCAGGGACACTAAACACCATATATTTT,CASSPGTLNTIYF,TRBJ1-3,NA,TRBV5-1,NA
TGCAGTGCGCGGGACAGCCACTACGAGCAGTACTTC,CSARDSHYEQYF,TRBJ2-7,NA,TRBV29-1,NA
TGTGCCAGCAGCTTAGTGGGTTCCTACACAGATACGCAGTATTTT,CASSLVGSYTDTQYF,TRBJ2-3,NA,TRBV7-2,NA
TGTGCCAGCAGCCCGCAGCCGGGCGGGAGGGCTGAAGAGACCCAGTACTTC,CASSPQPGGRAEETQYF,TRBJ2-5,TRBD2,TRBV5-4,NA
TGTGCCAGCAGCTTGGTGATGGGGGCTACGTACGAGCAGTACTTC,CASSLVMGATYEQYF,TRBJ2-7,NA,TRBV5-4,NA
TGTGCCTGGTCCCCGAGGAGGGACGAGCAGTACTTC,CAWSPRRDEQYF,TRBJ2-7,NA,TRBV30,NA
TGCAGTGCGGCCCAGGTCCCTGCGCAGTATTTT,CSAAQVPAQYF,TRBJ2-3,NA,TRBV20-1,NA
TGTGCCAGCAGCCCCGACAGGGGCTATGGCTACACCTTC,CASSPDRGYGYTF,TRBJ1-2,TRBD1,TRBV11-2,once
TGCAGCGTCGCCAATACCGGGACGGGGAACACTGAAGCTTTCTTT,CSVANTGTGNTEAFF,TRBJ1-1,NA,TRBV29-1,NA
TGCGCCAGCAGCACCGCAACTAGATCAACGCAGTATTTT,CASSTATRSTQYF,TRBJ2-3,NA,TRBV5-1,NA
TGTGCCAGCAGTTTATTAGCAGGGAACACCGGGGAGCTGTTTTTT,CASSLLAGNTGELFF,TRBJ2-2,NA,TRBV27,NA
TGTGCCAGCAGCTTAGTTTTGGGGGGGCATCAGCCCCAGCATTTT,CASSLVLGGHQPQHF,TRBJ1-5,NA,TRBV7-2,NA
TGCGCCAGCAGCCCCCCGGGACAGGGGATAACCGTGGACGAGCAGTACTTC,CASSPPGQGITVDEQYF,TRBJ2-7,TRBD1,TRBV10-2,NA
TGTGCCAGCAGCGTCGCCGGGACTTCGGGTGAAAAACTGTTTTTT,CASSVAGTSGEKLFF,TRBJ1-4,NA,TRBV9,NA